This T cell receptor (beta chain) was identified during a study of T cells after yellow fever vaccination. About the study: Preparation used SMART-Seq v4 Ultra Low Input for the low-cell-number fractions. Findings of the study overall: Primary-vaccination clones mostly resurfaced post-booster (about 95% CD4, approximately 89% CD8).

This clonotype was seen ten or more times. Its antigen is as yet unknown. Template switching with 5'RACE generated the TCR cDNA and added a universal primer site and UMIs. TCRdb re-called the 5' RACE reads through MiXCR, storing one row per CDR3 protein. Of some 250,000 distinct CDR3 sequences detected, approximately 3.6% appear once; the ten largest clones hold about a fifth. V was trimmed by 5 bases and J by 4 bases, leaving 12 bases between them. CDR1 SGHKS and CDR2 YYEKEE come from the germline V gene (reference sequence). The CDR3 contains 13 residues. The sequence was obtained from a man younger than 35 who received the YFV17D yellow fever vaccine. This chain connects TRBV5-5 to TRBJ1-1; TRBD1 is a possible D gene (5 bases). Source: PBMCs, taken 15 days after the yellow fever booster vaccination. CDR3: CASSGRGLTEAFF. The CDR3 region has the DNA TGTGCCAGCAGTGGGCGGGGCCTCACTGAAGCTTTCTTT.